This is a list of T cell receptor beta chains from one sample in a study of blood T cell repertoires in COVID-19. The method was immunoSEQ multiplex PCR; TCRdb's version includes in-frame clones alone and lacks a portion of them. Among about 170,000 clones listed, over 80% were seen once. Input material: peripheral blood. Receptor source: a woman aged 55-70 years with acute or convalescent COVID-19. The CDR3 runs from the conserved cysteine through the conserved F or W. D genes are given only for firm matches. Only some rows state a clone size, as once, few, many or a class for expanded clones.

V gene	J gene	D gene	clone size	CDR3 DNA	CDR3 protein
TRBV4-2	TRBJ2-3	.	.	TGTGCCAGCAGCCAAGATTGGCAGGGCGCAGATACGCAGTATTTT	CASSQDWQGADTQYF
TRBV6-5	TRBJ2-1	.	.	TGTGCCACGCGGAGGGGGCCCTCCTACAATGAGCAGTTCTTC	CATRRGPSYNEQFF
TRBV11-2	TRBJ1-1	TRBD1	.	TGTGCCAGCAGCTTAGAGGGCAGGGGGCAAAACACTGAAGCTTTCTTT	CASSLEGRGQNTEAFF
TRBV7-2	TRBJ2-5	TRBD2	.	TGTGCCAGCAGCTGGAAGCGGGGGGGCCAGGAGACCCAGTACTTC	CASSWKRGGQETQYF
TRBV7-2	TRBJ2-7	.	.	TGTGCCAGCAGCGCTATACACAGGGCTTCGCCTAGCTACGAGCAGTACTTC	CASSAIHRASPSYEQYF
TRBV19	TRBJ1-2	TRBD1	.	TGTGCCAGTAGAATGACAGGGAAGGCCAGTGACTATGGCTACACCTTC	CASRMTGKASDYGYTF
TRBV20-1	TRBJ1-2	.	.	TGCAGTGCTAGTAACCGGGTCGGAGGCTACACCTTC	CSASNRVGGYTF
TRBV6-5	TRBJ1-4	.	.	TGTGCCAGCAGTCCAGAGTGGGGGGATGAAAAACTGTTTTTT	CASSPEWGDEKLFF
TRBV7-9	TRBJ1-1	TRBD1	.	TGTGCCAGCAGCGCCGGGACAGGGGTGAACACTGAAGCTTTCTTT	CASSAGTGVNTEAFF
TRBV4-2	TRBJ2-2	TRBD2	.	TGTGCCAGCAGCCCCCGGACTAGCGGGGGGGCCTCGGGGGAGCTGTTTTTT	CASSPRTSGGASGELFF
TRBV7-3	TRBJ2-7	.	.	TGTGCCAGCAGCTCACGTGCCGGGAACGAGCAGTACTTC	CASSSRAGNEQYF
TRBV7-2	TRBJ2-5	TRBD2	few	TGTGCCAGCAGCTTATTAAGCGGGGGACAAGAGACCCAGTACTTC	CASSLLSGGQETQYF
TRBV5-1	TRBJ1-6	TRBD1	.	TGCGCCAGCAGCTTGGGGGCCGGGACAGGGGGAAATTCACCCCTCCACTTT	CASSLGAGTGGNSPLHF
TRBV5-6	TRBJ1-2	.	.	TGTGCCAGCAGCTTGGTTCAGGCGACCAACTATGGCTACACCTTC	CASSLVQATNYGYTF
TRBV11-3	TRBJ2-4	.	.	TGTGCCAGCAGCTTAGATGGCCGGGTTGCCAAAAACATTCAGTACTTC	CASSLDGRVAKNIQYF
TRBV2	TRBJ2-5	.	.	TGTGCCAGCAGTGGACAGATCCAAGAGACCCAGTACTTC	CASSGQIQETQYF
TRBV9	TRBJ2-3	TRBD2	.	TGTGCCAGCAGCGTAGTAGCGGGGGGGCCTGGTGATACGCAGTATTTT	CASSVVAGGPGDTQYF
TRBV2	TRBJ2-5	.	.	TGTGCCAGCAGTGACGCGGGATCCCTTGAGACCCAGTACTTC	CASSDAGSLETQYF
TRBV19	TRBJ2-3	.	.	TGTGCCAGTAGTATACTAGGGGGTCTAGATACGCAGTATTTT	CASSILGGLDTQYF
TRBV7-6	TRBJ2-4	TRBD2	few	TGTGCCAGCAGCTTAAGGCCCAGGGCTAGCGGGTCCTTAATAGCCAAAAACATTCAGTACTTC	CASSLRPRASGSLIAKNIQYF
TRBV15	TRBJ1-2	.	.	TGTGCCACCAGCAGAGCCCCACCAGGTGCTAACTATGGCTACACCTTC	CATSRAPPGANYGYTF
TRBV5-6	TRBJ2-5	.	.	TGTGCCAGCAGCTTTTCGGCAGGCGCAGAGACCCAGTACTTC	CASSFSAGAETQYF
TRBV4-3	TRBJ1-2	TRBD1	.	TGCGCCAGCAGCCAAGATCTCGGGACAGGGCATGGCTACACCTTC	CASSQDLGTGHGYTF
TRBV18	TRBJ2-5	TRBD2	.	TGTGCCAGCTCGTCGGGACTACAAGAGACCCAGTACTTC	CASSSGLQETQYF
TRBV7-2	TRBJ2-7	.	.	TGTGCCAGCAGCTTAGATCAGGGCCCGACCTACGAGCAGTACTTC	CASSLDQGPTYEQYF
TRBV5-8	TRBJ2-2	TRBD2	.	TGTGCCAGCAACCCTCATAGCGGGGGGGCCGGGGAGCTGTTTTTT	CASNPHSGGAGELFF
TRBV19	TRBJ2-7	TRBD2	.	TGTGCCAGTAGTGTACTAGCGGGGGGGCAACCCTCTTACGAGCAGTACTTC	CASSVLAGGQPSYEQYF
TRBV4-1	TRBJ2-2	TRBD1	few	TGCGCCAGCAGCCAATTTACAGGGGGAAATGGGGAGCTGTTTTTT	CASSQFTGGNGELFF
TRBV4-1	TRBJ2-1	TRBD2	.	TGCGCCAGCAGCCAAAGCCGGGGCGGGGGGTCCTACAATGAGCAGTTCTTC	CASSQSRGGGSYNEQFF
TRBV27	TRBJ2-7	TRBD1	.	TGTGCCAGCAGTGGGTTGACAGGGGCGAGCTCCTACGAGCAGTACTTC	CASSGLTGASSYEQYF
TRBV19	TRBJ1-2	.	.	TGTGCCAGTAGTATTGGGGCAAGCGGCTACACCTTC	CASSIGASGYTF
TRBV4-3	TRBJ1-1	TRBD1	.	TGCGCCAGCAGCCAAGAATTCACAGGGGGCGAAGCTTTCTTT	CASSQEFTGGEAFF
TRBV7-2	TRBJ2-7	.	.	TGTGCCAGCAGCTCATTCTCCTACGAGCAGTACTTC	CASSSFSYEQYF
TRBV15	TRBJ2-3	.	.	TGTGCCACCAGCTCAGATCTGGATACGCAGTATTTT	CATSSDLDTQYF
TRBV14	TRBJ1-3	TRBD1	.	TGTGCCAGCAGCCAATCCGGGACAGGGACCTCTGGAAACACCATATATTTT	CASSQSGTGTSGNTIYF
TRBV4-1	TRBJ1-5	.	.	TGCGCCAGCAGCCAAGATTCCCGTGGAGGCAATCAGCCCCAGCATTTT	CASSQDSRGGNQPQHF
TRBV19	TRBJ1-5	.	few	TGTGCCAGTAGTATACAGGGTCCGGGTCAGCCCCAGCATTTT	CASSIQGPGQPQHF
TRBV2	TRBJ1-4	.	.	TGTGCCAGCAGCGAAGGGCCGTCGGGTGAAAAACTGTTTTTT	CASSEGPSGEKLFF
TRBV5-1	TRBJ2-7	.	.	TGCGCCAGCAGTCGGGACTACGAGCAGTACTTC	CASSRDYEQYF
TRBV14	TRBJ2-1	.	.	TGTGCCAGCAGCCGGAGACTATACAATGAGCAGTTCTTC	CASSRRLYNEQFF
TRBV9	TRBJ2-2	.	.	TGTGCCAGCAGCGTAGCGGGACTGGTCGGGGAGCTGTTTTTT	CASSVAGLVGELFF
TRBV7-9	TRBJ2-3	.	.	TGTGCCAGCAGCTTCAGGGACACAGATACGCAGTATTTT	CASSFRDTDTQYF
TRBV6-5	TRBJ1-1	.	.	TGTGCCAGCAGTTTAGCCATACGCACTGAAGCTTTCTTT	CASSLAIRTEAFF
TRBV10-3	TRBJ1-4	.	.	TGTGCCATCAGTGAGGTAACAGGTAGAAAACTGTTTTTT	CAISEVTGRKLFF
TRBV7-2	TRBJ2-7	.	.	TGTGCCAGCAGCTTAGTGGGGAGGAACTACGAGCAGTACTTC	CASSLVGRNYEQYF
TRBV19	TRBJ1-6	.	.	TGTGCCAGTGGGCCTGATGTTTATAATTCACCCCTCCACTTT	CASGPDVYNSPLHF
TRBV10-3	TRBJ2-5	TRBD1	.	TGTGCCATCAAGGGACAGGCGAACCAAGAGACCCAGTACTTC	CAIKGQANQETQYF
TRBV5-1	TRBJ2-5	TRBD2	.	TGCGCCAGCAGCTTGGCCGGGACTAGCGGGGGGGAAGAGACCCAGTACTTC	CASSLAGTSGGEETQYF
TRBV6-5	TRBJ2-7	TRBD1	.	TGTGCCAGCAGGGAGACAGGGGGCTACGAGCAGTACTTC	CASRETGGYEQYF
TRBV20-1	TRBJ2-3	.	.	TGCTCCTCCCCGAGGACAGATACGCAGTATTTT	CSSPRTDTQYF
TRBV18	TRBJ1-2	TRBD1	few	TGTGCCAGCTCACCACAAGGGTCAACAGGGGGGCGAGGCTACACCTTC	CASSPQGSTGGRGYTF
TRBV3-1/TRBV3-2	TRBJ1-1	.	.	TGTGCCAGCAGCCAGAGGAACACTGAAGCTTTCTTT	CASSQRNTEAFF
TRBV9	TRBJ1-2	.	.	TGTGCCAGCAGCGGTTACAGGGTGGAAGGCTATGGCTACACCTTC	CASSGYRVEGYGYTF
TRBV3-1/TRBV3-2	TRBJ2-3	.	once	TGTGCCAGCAGCCAAACAGGGAACACGCAGTATTTT	CASSQTGNTQYF
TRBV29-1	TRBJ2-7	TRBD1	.	TGCAGCGTGGCCTCTGGAGGACAGGGCTCCTACGAGCAGTACTTC	CSVASGGQGSYEQYF
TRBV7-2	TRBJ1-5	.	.	TGTGCCAGCAGCTTCCGCGGGGCTAGCAATCAGCCCCAGCATTTT	CASSFRGASNQPQHF
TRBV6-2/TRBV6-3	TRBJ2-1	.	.	TGTGCCAGCAGTTTGGTTGGCCTAGCGCGCAATGAGCAGTTCTTC	CASSLVGLARNEQFF
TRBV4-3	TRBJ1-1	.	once	TGCGCCAGCAGCCGTGAGATTAACACTGAAGCTTTCTTT	CASSREINTEAFF
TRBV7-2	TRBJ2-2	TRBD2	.	TGTGCCCAACTGCCGAGCGGGGCCAACACCGGGGAGCTGTTTTTT	CAQLPSGANTGELFF